The subject of this entry is one T cell receptor (beta chain). This clone has a handful of counts. Its antigen is not yet known. There are no base qualities to consult, and no much larger clone falls within one base. Libraries were constructed by the immunoSEQ multiplex PCR assay. TCRdb limited this immuneACCESS table to in-frame rearrangements with V and J called. A share of clones is missing; checked studies link under half to unresolved V genes, and the rest is unexplained. This sample comprises fewer than 300,000 clones, almost 85% of them detected only once. The top ten hold about 14% of the sample. From its cysteine to its phenylalanine, the CDR3 spans 12 amino acids. Only the CDR3 DNA is retained, 36 bases long and in frame from the first base. The trim is 5 bases for V and 6 bases for J, with a gap of 10 bases between the germline ends. The germline V gene (reference sequence) supplies CDR1 PRHDT and CDR2 FYEKMQ.

The sample belongs to a study of control samples from healthy donors and cancer patients (TCRdb year 2020). The sequencing sample was made of PBMCs. The V and J segments used are TRBV13 and TRBJ1-2, with no confident D gene call. This clonotype was obtained from a woman between 55 and 75 years old with lung cancer. For the CDR3, the sequence is CASSLDDNGYTF. The bases are TGTGCCAGCAGCCTGGACGATAATGGCTACACCTTC.